Sequencing of this TCR beta chain was carried out in a study of cytomegalovirus exposure and HLA in healthy donors. Study-wide findings and caveats: Cytomegalovirus status was reportedly diagnosed by the classifier with high specificity and sensitivity. Rare TCR sequences predominated, though certain public TCRs were found in many donors. Most CMV-associated TCR beta chains were later found to appear HLA-restricted.

The PCR was carried out with 60 Vbeta primers and 13 Jbeta primers. Repertoires were generated with immunoSEQ multiplex PCR, while TCRdb's copy carries only in-frame clones and drops some. This table holds over 70,000 clones. To note about this clone: The antigen remains unidentified.

Source material: PBMCs. This receptor was identified in a woman in her thirties or forties in good health and CMV-seropositive.

Here the CDR3 DNA reads TGCGCCAGCAGCGGCGGAGGGGCCCTAAAGAACACTGAAGCTTTCTTT. It translates to CASSGGGALKNTEAFF. The chain carries TRBV5-1 and TRBJ1-1; tentative D call: TRBD1 (5 bases). The V gene lost 4 bases and the J gene lost 1 base, with 17 bases spanning the gap. The length of the CDR3 is 16 residues. Per the germline V gene, CDR1 is SGHRS and CDR2 is YFSETQ.